The 15 T cell receptor beta chains presented below share a single source sample, sequenced in a study of blood T cell repertoires in COVID-19. This table comes from immunoSEQ multiplex PCR, and its TCRdb copy is limited to in-frame clones, with some not included. The sample has about 190,000 clones, around 84% seen once. Sequencing was carried out using peripheral blood. Source of these receptors: a man between 25 and 39 years old with active or convalescent COVID-19.

The V call is TRBV2, the J call TRBJ1-1; D perhaps matches TRBD1 (6 bases). The CDR3 is 14 amino acids. V was clipped by 7 bases and J by 3 bases, with 15 bases between them. The germline V gene has CDR1 SNHLY and CDR2 FYNNEI. CDR3 in amino acids: CASTVITGYTEAFF. The DNA of the CDR3 is TGTGCCAGCACCGTAATAACAGGGTACACTGAAGCTTTCTTT.

The chain has TRBV28 and TRBJ1-2, with 7 bases aligning to TRBD1. J gave up 1 base and V 5 bases, and 13 bases lay outside the gene matches. Germline CDR1 MDHEN, CDR2 SYDVKM. The length of the CDR3 is 17 residues. In DNA, the CDR3 is TGTGCCAGCAGTCTCTTCGACAGGGATGGGGTTAACTATGGCTACACCTTC. This translates into CASSLFDRDGVNYGYTF.

J is TRBJ1-2 and V is TRBV14, with D tentatively TRBD1 (5 bases). V lost 1 base and J 5 bases, leaving 8 bases between the germline ends. The CDR3 totals 13 residues. The germline V gene encodes CDR1 SGHDN and CDR2 FVKESK. Here the CDR3 reads CASSQVGGYGYTF. The CDR3 nucleotides are TGTGCCAGCAGCCAAGTTGGGGGGTATGGCTACACCTTC.

The chain joins TRBV15 to TRBJ2-5; no reliable D call. Per germline, CDR1 LNHNV and CDR2 YYDKDF (reference sequence). The CDR3 sequence is 12 residues long. V lost 5 bases to trimming and J lost 3 bases, with 7 bases between them. The CDR3: CATSRLEETQYF. CDR3 DNA: TGTGCCACCAGCCGCCTAGAAGAGACCCAGTACTTC. Full variable domain (missing parts from reference TRBV15 and TRBJ2-5): DAMVIQNPRYQVTQFGKPVTLSCSQTLNHNVMYWYQQKSSQAPKLLFHYYDKDFNNEADTPDNFQSRRPNTSFCFLDIRSPGLGDTAMYLCATSRLEETQYFGPGTRLLVL.

This clone was recorded a few times. The chain is built from TRBV28 and TRBJ1-5; 7 positions agree with TRBD1. The junction had 3 bases not matched to a gene; V was cut back by 4 bases and J by 0 bases. The CDR3 totals 15 residues. CDR1 and CDR2 from the germline V gene are MDHEN and SYDVKM. The CDR3, as DNA: TGTGCCAGCAGTTCACAGGGGCGTAGCAATCAGCCCCAGCATTTT. Translating gives CASSSQGRSNQPQHF.

The chain carries TRBV12-3 or TRBV12-4 and TRBJ2-2; D might be TRBD1 (6 bases). The length of the CDR3 is 12 residues. Trimming stripped 7 bases from V and 6 bases from J, with 9 bases between. The CDR3: CASKGDAGELFF. As DNA, the CDR3 is TGTGCCAGCAAGGGGGACGCCGGGGAGCTGTTTTTT.

The chain carries TRBV5-5 and TRBJ2-7, with D maybe TRBD1 (6 bases). V was pared by 1 base and J by 4 bases, with 12 bases between. CDR1 and CDR2 from the germline V gene are SGHKS and YYEKEE (reference sequence). This CDR3 spans 14 amino acids. The CDR3 protein is CASSLIPTGYEQYV. As DNA, the CDR3 is TGTGCCAGCAGCTTGATACCGACAGGATACGAGCAGTACGTC.

The rearrangement uses TRBV5-1 and TRBJ1-6, with 7 positions matching TRBD1. The CDR3 runs 15 residues. After removal of 4 bases from V and 5 bases from J, the junction contained 6 bases not matched to a gene. CDR1 SGHRS and CDR2 YFSETQ come from the germline V gene. In DNA, the CDR3 is TGCGCCAGCAGCCAGGGGGGTAGGGATAATTCACCCCTCCACTTT. Translation gives CASSQGGRDNSPLHF. The whole variable domain, remainder taken from reference TRBV5-1 and TRBJ1-6, is KAGVTQTPRYLIKTRGQQVTLSCSPISGHRSVSWYQQTPGQGLQFLFEYFSETQRNKGNFPGRFSGRQFSNSRSEMNVSTLELGDSALYLCASSQGGRDNSPLHFGNGTRLTVT.

V and J are TRBV27 and TRBJ1-6; tentative D call: TRBD1 (5 bases). Trimming removed 6 bases at V and 10 bases at J, with 22 bases between. Germline V gene data show CDR1 as MNHEY and CDR2 as SMNVEV (reference sequence). There are 16 residues in the CDR3. CDR3 nucleotide sequence: TGTGCCAGCAGCTTCACCGAAGGTGGGGCGGGATCACCCCTCCACTTT. It codes for CASSFTEGGAGSPLHF.

The V and J genes are TRBV7-2 and TRBJ2-2; possible D gene TRBD2, 6 bases. The germline V and J ends were trimmed by 5 bases and 0 bases, with 10 bases remaining between them. The germline gives CDR1 SGHTA, CDR2 FQGNSA. CDR3 length equals 15 residues. CDR3 sequence (DNA): TGTGCCAGCAGCCGCGGACTAACGAACACCGGGGAGCTGTTTTTT. Translating gives CASSRGLTNTGELFF.

The genes are TRBV19 and TRBJ2-1; D is possibly TRBD2 (5 bases). This CDR3 is 15 amino acids long. V was shortened by 7 bases and J by 7 bases, with 20 bases between the two germline ends. Germline V gene lookup returns CDR1 LNHDA and CDR2 SQIVND (reference sequence). CDR3: CASKIGSGGNNEQFF. Written as DNA, the CDR3 is TGTGCCAGTAAGATAGGCAGCGGAGGCAATAATGAGCAGTTCTTC.

The J gene is TRBJ1-1, the V gene TRBV28, with D possibly being TRBD1 (5 bases). There are 17 residues in the CDR3. Germline CDR1 reads MDHEN; CDR2 reads SYDVKM. V was pared by 1 base and J by 2 bases, with 17 bases between. The CDR3 bases are TGTGCCAGCAGTTTATCCGGTTCGTGGGGGGATAACACTGAAGCTTTCTTT. Protein sequence: CASSLSGSWGDNTEAFF.

This sequence joins TRBV15 and TRBJ1-1; 8 bases match TRBD1. The CDR3 spans 16 residues. V shed 3 bases and J 0 bases; nucleotides not matched to a gene: 6. The V gene's germline CDR1 is LNHNV and CDR2 YYDKDF (reference sequence). The CDR3 DNA reads as TGTGCCACCAGCAGCCGGGGGACAGGATTGAACACTGAAGCTTTCTTT. Translating it yields CATSSRGTGLNTEAFF.

This clone was seen ten or more times. The chain carries TRBV7-2 and TRBJ1-2; tentative D call: TRBD1 (6 bases). V lost 1 base to trimming and J lost 4 bases, with 13 bases between them. The CDR3 spans 15 residues. Germline V lookup: CDR1 SGHTA, CDR2 FQGNSA. The CDR3 DNA reads TGTGCCAGCAGCTTAGATCCAGGGGCGGGCTATGGCTACACCTTC. Translating it yields CASSLDPGAGYGYTF.

The J gene is TRBJ1-2, the V gene TRBV28; possible D gene TRBD1, 5 bases. This CDR3 is 13 amino acids long. V was cut by 3 bases and J by 8 bases, with 13 bases left in between. Germline CDR1 reads MDHEN; CDR2 reads SYDVKM. The CDR3: CASSFGGVRGYTF. The CDR3 DNA reads TGTGCCAGCAGTTTCGGGGGGGTAAGGGGCTACACCTTC.